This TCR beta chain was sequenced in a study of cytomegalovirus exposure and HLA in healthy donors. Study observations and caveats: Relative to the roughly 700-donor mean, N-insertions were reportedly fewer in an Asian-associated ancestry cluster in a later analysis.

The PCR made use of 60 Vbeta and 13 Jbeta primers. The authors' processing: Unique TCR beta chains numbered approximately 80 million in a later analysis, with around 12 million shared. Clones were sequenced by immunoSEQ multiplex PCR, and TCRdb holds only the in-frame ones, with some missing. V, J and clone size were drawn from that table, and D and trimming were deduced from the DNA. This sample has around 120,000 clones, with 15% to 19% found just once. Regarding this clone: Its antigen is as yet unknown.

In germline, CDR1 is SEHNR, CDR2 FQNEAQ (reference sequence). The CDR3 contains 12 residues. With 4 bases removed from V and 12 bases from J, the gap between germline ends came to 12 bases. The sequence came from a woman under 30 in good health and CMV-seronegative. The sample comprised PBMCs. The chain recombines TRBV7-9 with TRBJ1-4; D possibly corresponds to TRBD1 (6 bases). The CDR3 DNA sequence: TGTGCCAGCAGCTCCAGGGGTTTGCAACTGTTTTTT. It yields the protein CASSSRGLQLFF.